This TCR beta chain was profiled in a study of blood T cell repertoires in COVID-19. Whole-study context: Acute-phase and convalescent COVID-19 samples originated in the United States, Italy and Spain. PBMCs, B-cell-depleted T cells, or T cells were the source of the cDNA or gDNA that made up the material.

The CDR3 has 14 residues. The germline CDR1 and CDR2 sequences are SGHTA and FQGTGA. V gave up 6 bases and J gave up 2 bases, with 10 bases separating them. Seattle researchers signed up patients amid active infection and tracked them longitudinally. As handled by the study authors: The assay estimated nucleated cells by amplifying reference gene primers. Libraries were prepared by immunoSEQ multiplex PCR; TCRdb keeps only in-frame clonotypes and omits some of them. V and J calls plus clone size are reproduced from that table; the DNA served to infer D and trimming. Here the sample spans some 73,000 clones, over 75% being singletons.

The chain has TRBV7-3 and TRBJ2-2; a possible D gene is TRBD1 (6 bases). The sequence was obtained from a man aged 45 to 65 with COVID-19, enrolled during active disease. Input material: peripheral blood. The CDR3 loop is CASRARGNTGELFF. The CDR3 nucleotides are TGTGCCAGCAGGGCCAGGGGTAACACCGGGGAGCTGTTTTTT.